This T cell receptor beta chain comes out of a study of blood T cell repertoires in COVID-19. Study overall: Sites across the United States, Italy and Spain contributed samples from acute and convalescent COVID-19. T cells, B-cell-depleted T cells, or PBMCs provided the cDNA or gDNA that served as material.

This CDR3 has 15 amino acids. J was trimmed by 2 bases and V by 3 bases; bases with no gene match: 5. Germline V gene data show CDR1 as LNHNV and CDR2 as YYDKDF (reference sequence). As originally analysed: Estimates of nucleated cell counts were drawn from the amplification of reference gene primers. Some clones are missing from TCRdb's copy, which holds only in-frame ones; the method was immunoSEQ multiplex PCR. V, J and clone size are taken as reported in that table, and D and trimming were inferred from the DNA itself. Of some 530,000 clones listed, 80% to 90% are singletons. This sequence joins TRBV15 and TRBJ1-2; 8 bases agree with TRBD1. The clonotype was recovered from a human donor in a cohort sampled during active COVID-19. Sequencing was carried out using peripheral blood. In nucleotides, the CDR3 is TGTGCCACCAGCAGTACGCAGGGGGCGAACTATGGCTACACCTTC. It codes for CATSSTQGANYGYTF.